This T cell receptor (beta chain) was documented in a study of STAT5B mutations in CD4+ large granular lymphocyte leukemia (dated by TCRdb to the early 2020s). Background on the whole study: Among healthy controls, the CDR3 'QG' motif was associated with a particular HLA allele. The TCRbeta repertoires of CD4+ T-cell large granular lymphocyte leukemia patients were compared with the TCRbeta repertoires of healthy blood donors. Flow cytometry performed on FACSCanto II or FACSVerse showed that the purified fractions had more than 95% purity among lymphocytes. What the work shows at the level of the full study, not this receptor alone: Enrichment of TRBV06-family usage was observed among the top patient clones (8/27) relative to healthy controls (2/35). The data were not HLA-matched, and the relatively small sample size could explain the higher clonality seen in CD4+ compared with CD8+ T-LGLL. Main leukemic clonotypes were private to each patient, although roughly 25% of the main leukemic clonotypes were found at low frequency in the non-leukemic repertoires of other patients. Greater clonality appeared to be present in CD4-sorted patient repertoires than in healthy CD4+ repertoires, and the difference was retained after the putative leukemic clones were removed.

Turning to this clone: This clone's antigen is unknown. No qualities accompany the bases; no much larger clone lies one base away.

The immunoSEQ assay at survey resolution was applied to genomic DNA for sequencing of TCRbeta rearrangements. Under the source paper's analysis protocol: In the TCR sequencing data, the lowest productive clonotype frequency that could be detected was 2.59 x 10-5. Analyses included only productive TCRbeta rearrangements, meaning complete and in-frame sequences. The clonality of each sample was calculated as Simpson clonality in the immunoSEQ Analyzer version 3.0. Clones were grouped by frequency into very rare, small, medium, large (1-20%) or hyperexpanded (>20%) categories. Generation probabilities were estimated with OLGA 1.2.3, V-gene circos plots were made with VDJtools, specificities were searched in VDJdb, and CDR3 motifs were identified with GLIPH. The immuneACCESS repertoire file appears here via TCRdb, limited to in-frame rearrangements. These files lack a portion of the clones; in checked studies, under half of the deficit traces to unresolved V genes, and the cause of the others is not known. Clone size and V and J calls were adopted from that table, with D and trimming inferred from the DNA. The sample has over 35,000 clones on record, 85% of them singletons. The ten largest clones take up roughly 1.3% of the sample.

Buffy coats from some 35 blood donors, supplied by the Finnish Red Cross blood service, were used as healthy controls. All TCR-sequenced material derived from peripheral blood: patient blood samples and healthy donor buffy coats. Peripheral blood mononuclear cells were isolated by Ficoll-Hypaque gradient centrifugation. Magnetic purification was used to isolate CD4+ cells from the buffy coats of the healthy controls. The Gentra Puregene Cell and Tissue kit was used for genomic DNA extraction, and quantification was performed on a Qubit 2.0 fluorometer. V drops 1 base and J drops 7 bases, leaving 8 bases in between. For CDR1 and CDR2, the germline V gene lists SGHTA and FQGNSA. CDR3 length: 12 amino acids, cysteine to phenylalanine. Only the CDR3 part of the read is kept: 36 bases, read in frame from the first base.

Sequences were obtained from CD4+ T cells from blood buffy coats. The source of this sequence is a human donor in good health. The chain couples TRBV7-2 to TRBJ2-7; TRBD2 is perhaps the D gene, given 6 matching bases. Here the CDR3 is given as CASSLGDWEQYF. The nucleotides read TGTGCCAGCAGCTTAGGGGACTGGGAGCAGTACTTC.